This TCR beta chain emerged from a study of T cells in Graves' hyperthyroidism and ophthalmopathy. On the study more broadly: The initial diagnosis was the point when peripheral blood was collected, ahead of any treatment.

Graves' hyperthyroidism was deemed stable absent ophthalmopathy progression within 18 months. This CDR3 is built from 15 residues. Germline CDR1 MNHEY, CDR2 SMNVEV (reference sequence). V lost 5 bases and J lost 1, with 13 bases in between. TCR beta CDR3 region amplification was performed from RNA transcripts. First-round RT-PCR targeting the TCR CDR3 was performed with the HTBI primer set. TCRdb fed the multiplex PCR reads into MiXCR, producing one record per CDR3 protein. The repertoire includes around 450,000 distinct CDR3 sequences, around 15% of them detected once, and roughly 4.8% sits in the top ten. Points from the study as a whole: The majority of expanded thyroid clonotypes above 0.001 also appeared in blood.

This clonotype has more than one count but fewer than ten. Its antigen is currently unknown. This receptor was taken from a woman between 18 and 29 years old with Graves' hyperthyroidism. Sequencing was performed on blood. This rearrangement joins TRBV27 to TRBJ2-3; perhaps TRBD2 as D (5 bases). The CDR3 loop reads CASSALLGGTDTQYF. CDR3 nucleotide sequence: TGTGCCAGCAGTGCTCTACTAGGCGGCACAGATACGCAGTATTTT.